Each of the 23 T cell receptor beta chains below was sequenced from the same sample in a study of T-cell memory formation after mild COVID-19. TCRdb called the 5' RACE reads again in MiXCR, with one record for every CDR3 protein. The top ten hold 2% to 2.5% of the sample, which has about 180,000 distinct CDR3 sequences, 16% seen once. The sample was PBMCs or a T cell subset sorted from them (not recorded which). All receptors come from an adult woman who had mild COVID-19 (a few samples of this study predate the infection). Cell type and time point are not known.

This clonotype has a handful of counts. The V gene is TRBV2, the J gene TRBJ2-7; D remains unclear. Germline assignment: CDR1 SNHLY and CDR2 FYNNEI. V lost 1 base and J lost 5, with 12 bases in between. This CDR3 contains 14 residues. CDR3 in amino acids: CASSEVRLGNEQYF. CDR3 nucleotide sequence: TGTGCCAGCAGTGAAGTGAGGTTAGGGAACGAGCAGTACTTC.

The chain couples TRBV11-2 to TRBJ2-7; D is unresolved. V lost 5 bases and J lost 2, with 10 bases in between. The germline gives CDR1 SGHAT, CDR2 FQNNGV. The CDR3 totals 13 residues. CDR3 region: CASSRDSAYEQYF. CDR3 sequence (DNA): TGTGCCAGCAGCCGCGACTCAGCCTACGAGCAGTACTTC.

CDR3 DNA: TGTGCCAGCAGTCGTGACGTCCTCGAGAACTACGAGCAGTACTTC. It codes for CASSRDVLENYEQYF. V is TRBV12-3 or TRBV12-4 and J is TRBJ2-7; D gene ambiguous. Trimming stripped 5 bases from V and 3 bases from J, with 17 bases between. The length of the CDR3 is 15 residues.

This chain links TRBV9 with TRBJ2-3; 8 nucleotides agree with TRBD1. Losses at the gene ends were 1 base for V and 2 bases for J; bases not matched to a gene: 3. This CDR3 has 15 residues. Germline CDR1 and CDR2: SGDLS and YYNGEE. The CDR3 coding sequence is TGTGCCAGCAGCGTACGACAGGGGACCACAGATACGCAGTATTTT. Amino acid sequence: CASSVRQGTTDTQYF.

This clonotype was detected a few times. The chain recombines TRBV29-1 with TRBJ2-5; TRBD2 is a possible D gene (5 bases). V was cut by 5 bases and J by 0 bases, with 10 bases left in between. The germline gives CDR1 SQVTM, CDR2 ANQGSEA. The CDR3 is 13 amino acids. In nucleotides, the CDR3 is TGCAGCGTTAGGAGGTCTCACCAAGAGACCCAGTACTTC. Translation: CSVRRSHQETQYF.

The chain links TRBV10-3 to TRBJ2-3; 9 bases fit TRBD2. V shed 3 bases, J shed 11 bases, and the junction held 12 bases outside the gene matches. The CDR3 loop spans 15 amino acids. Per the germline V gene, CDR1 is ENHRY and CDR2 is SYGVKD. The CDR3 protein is CAISDAREGFLGQYF. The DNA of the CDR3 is TGTGCCATCAGTGACGCGCGGGAGGGGTTCCTAGGGCAGTATTTT.

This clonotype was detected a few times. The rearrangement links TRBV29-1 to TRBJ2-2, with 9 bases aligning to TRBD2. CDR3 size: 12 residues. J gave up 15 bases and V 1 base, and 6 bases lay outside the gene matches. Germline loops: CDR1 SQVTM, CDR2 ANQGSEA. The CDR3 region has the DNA TGCAGCGTTGAAGTACTAGCGGGTGGGATGTTTTTT. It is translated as CSVEVLAGGMFF.

The CDR3 coding sequence is TGTGCCAGCAGGGCCTCGAGGATCACAGATACGCAGTATTTT. It specifies CASRASRITDTQYF. This chain uses TRBV12-3 or TRBV12-4 with TRBJ2-3; no clear D. This CDR3 contains 14 residues. V gave up 6 bases and J gave up 2 bases, with 12 bases separating them.

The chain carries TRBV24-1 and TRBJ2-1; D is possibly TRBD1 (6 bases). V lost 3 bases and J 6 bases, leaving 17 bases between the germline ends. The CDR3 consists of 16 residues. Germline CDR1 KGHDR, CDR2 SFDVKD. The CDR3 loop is CATSDGVGDKLNEQFF. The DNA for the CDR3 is TGTGCCACCAGTGATGGAGTTGGGGACAAACTCAATGAGCAGTTCTTC.

CDR3 DNA: TGTGCCAGCAGCTCCGGATATAGCGGGAGGGCCTCAAATGAGCAGTTCTTC. Translating gives CASSSGYSGRASNEQFF. V and J are TRBV11-3 and TRBJ2-1; 11 nucleotides align to TRBD2. Germline V gene data show CDR1 as SGHNT and CDR2 as YENEEA. Trimming at V came to 4 bases and at J to 7 bases, leaving 12 bases not matched to a gene. There are 17 residues in the CDR3.

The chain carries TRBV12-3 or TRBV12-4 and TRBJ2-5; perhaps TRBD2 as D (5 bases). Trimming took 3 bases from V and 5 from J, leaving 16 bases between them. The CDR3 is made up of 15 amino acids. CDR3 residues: CASSFIAWGHETQYF. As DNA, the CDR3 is TGTGCCAGCAGTTTCATAGCGTGGGGTCACGAGACCCAGTACTTC.

CDR3 in DNA: TGTGCCAGCAGGTACCCGGGCCGGGGAGCTTTCTTT. Its translation: CASRYPGRGAFF. The genes are TRBV12-3 or TRBV12-4 and TRBJ1-1; no clear D gene. The CDR3 runs 12 residues. Trimming removed 6 bases at V and 10 bases at J, with 15 bases between.

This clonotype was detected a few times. DNA of the CDR3: TGTGCCAGCAGCTTAGCGACCGGGACTAGCTACGAGCAGTACTTC. Translating gives CASSLATGTSYEQYF. V is TRBV7-8 and J is TRBJ2-7; TRBD2 aligns across 8 bases. Germline V gene sequence: CDR1 SGHVS, CDR2 FQNEAQ. The junction had 4 bases not matched to a gene; V was cut back by 0 bases and J by 3 bases. The CDR3 has 15 amino acids.

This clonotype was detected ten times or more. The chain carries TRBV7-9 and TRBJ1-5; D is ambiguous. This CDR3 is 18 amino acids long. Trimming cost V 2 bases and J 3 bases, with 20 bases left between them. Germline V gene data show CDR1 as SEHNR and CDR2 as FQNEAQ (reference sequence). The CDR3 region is CASSLFPGVGINNQPQHF. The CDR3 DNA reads TGTGCCAGCAGCTTATTTCCGGGTGTAGGTATAAACAATCAGCCCCAGCATTTT.

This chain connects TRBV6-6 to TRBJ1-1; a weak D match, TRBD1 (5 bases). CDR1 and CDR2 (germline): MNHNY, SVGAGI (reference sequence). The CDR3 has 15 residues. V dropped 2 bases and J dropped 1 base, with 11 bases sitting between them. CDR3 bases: TGTGCCAGCAGTTACGTCATCAGGGAGAACACTGAAGCTTTCTTT. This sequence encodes CASSYVIRENTEAFF.

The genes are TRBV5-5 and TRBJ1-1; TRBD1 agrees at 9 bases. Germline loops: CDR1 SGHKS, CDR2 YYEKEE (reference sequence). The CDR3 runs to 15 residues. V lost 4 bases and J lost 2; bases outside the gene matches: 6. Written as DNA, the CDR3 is TGTGCCAGCAGCACACAGGGGGCGGGAAACACTGAAGCTTTCTTT. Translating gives CASSTQGAGNTEAFF.

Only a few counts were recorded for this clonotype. CDR3 residues: CASSRTVNTGELFF. The CDR3 region has the DNA TGTGCCAGCAGCCGGACAGTTAACACCGGGGAGCTGTTTTTT. This chain links TRBV7-2 with TRBJ2-2; tentative D call: TRBD1 (6 bases). V dropped 5 bases and J dropped 2 bases, with 9 bases sitting between them. Germline-derived CDR1 and CDR2 are SGHTA and FQGNSA. There are 14 residues in the CDR3.

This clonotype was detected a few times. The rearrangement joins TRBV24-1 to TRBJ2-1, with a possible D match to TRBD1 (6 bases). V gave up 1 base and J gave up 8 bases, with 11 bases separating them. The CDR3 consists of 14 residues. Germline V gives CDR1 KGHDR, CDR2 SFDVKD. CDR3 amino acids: CATSDFRDTYEQFF. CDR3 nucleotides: TGTGCCACCAGTGATTTCCGGGACACCTATGAGCAGTTCTTC.

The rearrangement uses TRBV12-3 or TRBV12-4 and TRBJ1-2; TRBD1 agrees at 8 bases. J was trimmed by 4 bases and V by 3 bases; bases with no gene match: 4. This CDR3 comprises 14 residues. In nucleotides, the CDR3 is TGTGCCAGCAGTTTTTCAGGGGGCCGCTATGGCTACACCTTC. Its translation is CASSFSGGRYGYTF.

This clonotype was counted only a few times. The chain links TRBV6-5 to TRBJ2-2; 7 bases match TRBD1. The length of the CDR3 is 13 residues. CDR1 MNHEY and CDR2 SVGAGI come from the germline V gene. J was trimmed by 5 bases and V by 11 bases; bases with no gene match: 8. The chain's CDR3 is CAVQGDRTGELFF. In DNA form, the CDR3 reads TGTGCCGTTCAGGGGGATCGGACCGGGGAGCTGTTTTTT.

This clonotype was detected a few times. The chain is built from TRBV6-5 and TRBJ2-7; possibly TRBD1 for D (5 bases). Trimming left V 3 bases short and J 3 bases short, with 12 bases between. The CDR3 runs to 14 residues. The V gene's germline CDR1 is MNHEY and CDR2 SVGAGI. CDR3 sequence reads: CASSYTGAIYEQYF. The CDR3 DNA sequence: TGTGCCAGCAGTTATACAGGAGCCATCTACGAGCAGTACTTC.

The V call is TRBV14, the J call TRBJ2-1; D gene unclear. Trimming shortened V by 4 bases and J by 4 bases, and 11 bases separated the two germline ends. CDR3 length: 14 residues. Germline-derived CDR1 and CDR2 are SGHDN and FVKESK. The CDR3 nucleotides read TGTGCCAGCAGCCTATCAGGAGTTTACAATGAGCAGTTCTTC. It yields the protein CASSLSGVYNEQFF.

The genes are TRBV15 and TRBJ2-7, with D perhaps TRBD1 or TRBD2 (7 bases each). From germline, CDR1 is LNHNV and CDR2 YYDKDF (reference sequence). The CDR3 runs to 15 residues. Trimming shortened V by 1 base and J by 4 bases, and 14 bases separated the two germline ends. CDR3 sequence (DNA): TGTGCCACCAGCAGAGGGGGAGGGGGCAGGTACGAGCAGTACTTC. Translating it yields CATSRGGGGRYEQYF.